This T cell receptor beta chain emerged from a study of vaccination and CD4 T cells after COVID-19. For the study at large: Vaccinees got either two BNT162b2 doses or two mRNA-1273 doses. Sampling that followed vaccination took place a median 72 days after dose two, within a range of 14 to 241.

A remark on this clonotype: Its specificity is not known.

The treatment is: approximately nine-day PBMC culture with coronavirus spike peptide pools or control peptides (ViraFEST assay). The culture of roughly 2 million PBMCs per well included 8 to 10 IU/ml IL-2 and 8.5 to 10 ug/ml peptide pools. V dropped 5 bases and J dropped 4; count of bases not matched to a gene: 7. The CDR3 length is 16 residues. Germline CDR1 and CDR2: SEHNR and FQNEAQ (reference sequence). Cultured CD4+ T-cell DNA underwent Oncomine TCR Beta short-read sequencing. MiXCR, run by TCRdb on the PCR reads, gives a single entry per CDR3 protein. The table records some 25,000 distinct CDR3 sequences, 40% to 50% of them present only once.

The sample was CD4+ T cells from blood, cultured in vitro. This TCR was sampled from a human donor who had recovered from COVID-19. The rearrangement joins TRBV7-9 to TRBJ1-3; TRBD1 agrees at 11 bases. The CDR3 loop reads CASSADRGLRGNTIYF. The CDR3 coding sequence is TGTGCCAGCAGCGCGGACAGGGGGCTAAGAGGAAACACCATATATTTT.